These 9 T cell receptor beta chains share one sample of origin, sequenced in a study of CD8+ T cells in alopecia areata. Isolated RNA was reverse transcribed into cDNA used as the sequencing template. The assay was immunoSEQ multiplex PCR, and TCRdb's table has in-frame clones only and misses some. Counted here are 150,000 or so clones, around 47% occurring once; the ten biggest clones make up roughly 7.5%. Sample: CD4+ T cells sorted from blood. These receptors came from a human donor with alopecia areata.

This chain joins TRBV30 and TRBJ2-7, with 8 nucleotides matching TRBD1. J was trimmed by 5 bases and V by 4 bases; bases with no gene match: 10. The CDR3 sequence is 14 residues long. CDR1 GTSNPN and CDR2 SVGIG come from the germline V gene (reference sequence). The CDR3 is CAWTQGASLNEQYF. CDR3 DNA sequence: TGTGCCTGGACCCAGGGGGCCAGTCTGAACGAGCAGTACTTC.

A few counts support this clone. The genes are TRBV7-2 and TRBJ2-1; D gene uncertain. V was cut by 2 bases and J by 6 bases, with 14 bases left in between. The germline V gene encodes CDR1 SGHTA and CDR2 FQGNSA. This CDR3 region has 15 residues. CDR3 loop: CASSLLKAIGNEQFF. DNA of the CDR3: TGTGCCAGCAGCTTACTTAAGGCCATTGGCAATGAGCAGTTCTTC. Supplemented by reference TRBV7-2 and TRBJ2-1, the full variable domain reads GAGVSQSPSNKVTEKGKDVELRCDPISGHTALYWYRQSLGQGLEFLIYFQGNSAPDKSGLPSDRFSAERTGGSVSTLTIQRTQQEDSAVYLCASSLLKAIGNEQFFGPGTRLTVL.

The chain uses TRBV27 and TRBJ1-5; D is uncertain. CDR3 length equals 14 residues. Germline CDR1 is MNHEY and CDR2 is SMNVEV (reference sequence). V lost 5 bases and J 3 bases, leaving 11 bases between the germline ends. The CDR3 reads CASSPGLTNQPQHF. CDR3 nucleotide sequence: TGTGCCAGCAGTCCCGGACTTACCAATCAGCCCCAGCATTTT.

This clone was seen a few times. This sequence joins TRBV5-1 and TRBJ2-1; TRBD2 agrees at 8 bases. V was pared by 2 bases and J by 4 bases, with 5 bases of the junction left unmatched. Germline V gives CDR1 SGHRS, CDR2 YFSETQ. The CDR3 runs to 15 residues. CDR3 in DNA: TGCGCCAGCAGCTTAGTTAGCGGGGATTACAATGAGCAGTTCTTC. Its translation is CASSLVSGDYNEQFF.

The rearrangement uses TRBV30 and TRBJ1-5, with D maybe TRBD1 (5 bases). Germline V gives CDR1 GTSNPN, CDR2 SVGIG (reference sequence). V was cut by 2 bases and J by 5 bases, with 10 bases left in between. This CDR3 is built from 13 residues. For the CDR3, the DNA is TGTGCCTGGAGTCTAAGGGGAGATCAGCCCCAGCATTTT. This sequence encodes CAWSLRGDQPQHF.

The V gene is TRBV5-1, the J gene TRBJ2-5; D assignment may be TRBD1 or TRBD2 (5 bases each). V was trimmed by 6 bases and J by 4 bases, leaving 13 bases between them. The CDR3 contains 13 residues. CDR1 and CDR2 (germline): SGHRS, YFSETQ. The chain's CDR3 is CASTRGSAETQYF. CDR3 nucleotide sequence: TGCGCCAGCACGAGGGGTTCGGCAGAGACCCAGTACTTC.

The J gene is TRBJ2-3, the V gene TRBV5-1; a weak D match, TRBD1 (6 bases). The germline gives CDR1 SGHRS, CDR2 YFSETQ. The CDR3 loop spans 15 amino acids. Trimming cost V 4 bases and J 5 bases, with 17 bases left between them. CDR3: CASSPGMGALDTQYF. The CDR3 DNA reads TGCGCCAGCAGCCCAGGCATGGGGGCCCTAGATACGCAGTATTTT. Together with reference TRBV5-1 and TRBJ2-3, the CDR3 gives the full variable domain: KAGVTQTPRYLIKTRGQQVTLSCSPISGHRSVSWYQQTPGQGLQFLFEYFSETQRNKGNFPGRFSGRQFSNSRSEMNVSTLELGDSALYLCASSPGMGALDTQYFGPGTRLTVL.

Comment on this clone: Other DNA sequences within the sample encode an identical CDR3. The chain employs TRBV6-5 and TRBJ1-1; a possible D gene is TRBD1 (5 bases). V gave up 3 bases and J gave up 1 base, with 6 bases separating them. The CDR3 spans 13 residues. Germline lookup yields CDR1 MNHEY and CDR2 SVGAGI. The CDR3 protein is CASSYTGNTEAFF. The CDR3 coding sequence is TGTGCCAGCAGTTATACAGGGAACACTGAAGCTTTCTTT.

The chain joins TRBV7-9 to TRBJ2-1; 11 positions match TRBD2. There are 13 residues in the CDR3. Germline V CDR1 and CDR2: SEHNR, FQNEAQ (reference sequence). V lost 3 bases to trimming and J lost 15 bases; unmatched junction nucleotides: 7. CDR3 protein: CASSFELAGVRFF. The CDR3 coding sequence is TGTGCCAGCAGCTTTGAACTAGCGGGAGTGCGGTTCTTC.